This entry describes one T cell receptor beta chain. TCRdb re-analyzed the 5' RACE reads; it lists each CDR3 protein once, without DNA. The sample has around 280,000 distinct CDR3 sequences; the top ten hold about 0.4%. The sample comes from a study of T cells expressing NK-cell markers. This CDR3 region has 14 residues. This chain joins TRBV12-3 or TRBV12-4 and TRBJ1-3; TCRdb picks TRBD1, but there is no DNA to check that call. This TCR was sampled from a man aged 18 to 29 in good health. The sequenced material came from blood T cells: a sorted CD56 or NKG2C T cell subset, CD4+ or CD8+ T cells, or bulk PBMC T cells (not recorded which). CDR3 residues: CASSDRGAGNTIYF.